This TCR beta chain was recorded in a study of molecular identifiers for immune sequencing clone quantification. Overall study results and limits: Jurkat TCR RNA spiked in from one cell reportedly remained identifiable amid over 850,000 naive cells. Molecules of identical TCR sharing a barcode could underestimate highly expanded clone sizes.

Many counts were recorded for this clonotype. The antigen is undetermined. Preparation of the bulk TCR libraries relied on previously described methods and listed TCR primers. TCRdb processed the PCR reads anew with MiXCR; each CDR3 protein has one entry. The sample lists 400,000 to 600,000 distinct CDR3 sequences, about 25% seen once, with about 0.75% in the top ten. The germline V gene encodes CDR1 LNHNV and CDR2 YYDKDF (reference sequence). This CDR3 comprises 15 residues. V was trimmed by 0 bases and J by 3 bases, leaving 9 bases between them. The chain carries TRBV15 and TRBJ1-5; the D is unclear. This sequence was found in a human donor in good health. Some libraries in this study had Jurkat cell RNA spiked in. The sequenced material came from naive CD8+ T cells from blood, with Jurkat cell RNA spiked in. As for subset: FACS-sorted CD8+CD4-CCR7+CD45RA+ naive T cells. The CDR3 protein is CATSRDKSPNQPQHF. For the CDR3, the DNA is TGTGCCACCAGCAGAGATAAAAGCCCCAATCAGCCCCAGCATTTT.